One and the same sample provided the 20 T cell receptor beta chains below, sequenced in a study of radiotherapy plus CTLA-4 blockade in lung cancer. Data came from immunoSEQ multiplex PCR; TCRdb stores just in-frame clones and leaves some out. Among around 20,000 clones listed, roughly 86% were seen once. The material sequenced was peripheral blood, taken from a patient treated with radiotherapy plus ipilimumab. All receptors come from a human donor with non-small cell lung cancer whose response to radiotherapy plus ipilimumab could not be evaluated.

This sequence joins TRBV11-2 and TRBJ2-2, with TRBD1 matching over 8 bases. V dropped 5 bases and J dropped 2; count of bases not matched to a gene: 7. This CDR3 has 16 amino acids. Germline V gene lookup returns CDR1 SGHAT and CDR2 FQNNGV. Here the CDR3 DNA reads TGTGCCAGCAGCCCTTATACAGGGGGAAACACCGGGGAGCTGTTTTTT. Protein product: CASSPYTGGNTGELFF.

V and J are TRBV28 and TRBJ1-1, with D maybe TRBD1 (6 bases). The CDR3 is 13 amino acids. V lost 6 bases, J lost 1 base, and 9 bases lay in between. In germline, CDR1 is MDHEN, CDR2 SYDVKM. DNA for the CDR3: TGTGCCAGCAGACGACAGGAGAACACTGAAGCTTTCTTT. Its translation: CASRRQENTEAFF.

V is TRBV27 and J is TRBJ2-1, with 11 nucleotides matching TRBD2. The CDR3 is 15 amino acids. V lost 6 bases to trimming and J lost 4 bases; unmatched junction nucleotides: 5. Germline V gene sequence: CDR1 MNHEY, CDR2 SMNVEV (reference sequence). This chain's CDR3 is CASSLLAGGYNEQFF. For the CDR3, the DNA is TGTGCCAGCAGCCTTCTAGCGGGGGGTTACAATGAGCAGTTCTTC.

The chain combines TRBV5-4 with TRBJ1-2, with D maybe TRBD1 (6 bases). The CDR3 has 14 amino acids. Germline V gives CDR1 SGHNT, CDR2 YYREEE (reference sequence). Trimming stripped 0 bases from V and 7 bases from J, with 13 bases between. CDR3 sequence reads: CASSLDRAAGGYTF. The CDR3 coding sequence is TGTGCCAGCAGCTTGGACAGGGCCGCGGGTGGCTACACCTTC.

The chain uses TRBV5-1 and TRBJ2-2; a possible D gene is TRBD2 (5 bases). The CDR3 sequence is 15 residues long. Trimming shortened V by 3 bases and J by 1 base, and 10 bases separated the two germline ends. Germline CDR1 and CDR2: SGHRS and YFSETQ. CDR3 region: CASSSASGNTGELFF. The DNA for the CDR3 is TGCGCCAGCAGCTCCGCAAGCGGGAACACCGGGGAGCTGTTTTTT.

The chain uses TRBV5-1 and TRBJ2-2; 8 bases fit TRBD1. The germline gives CDR1 SGHRS, CDR2 YFSETQ. The CDR3 consists of 14 residues. The V gene end was trimmed by 7 bases and the J gene end by 6 bases; junction bases not matched to a gene: 8. CDR3 in amino acids: CASGRTGFAGELFF. In nucleotides, the CDR3 is TGCGCCAGCGGAAGGACAGGGTTTGCCGGGGAGCTGTTTTTT.

This chain links TRBV5-1 with TRBJ2-1; TRBD1 matches at 10 bases. CDR1 SGHRS and CDR2 YFSETQ come from the germline V gene. The CDR3 has 16 amino acids. J lost 2 bases, V lost 4 bases, and 6 bases had no gene match. CDR3: CASSQRQGAAYNEQFF. The CDR3 DNA sequence: TGCGCCAGCAGCCAACGACAGGGGGCGGCCTACAATGAGCAGTTCTTC.

The chain couples TRBV28 to TRBJ2-1; 13 positions match TRBD2. The CDR3 extends over 18 amino acids. V dropped 2 bases and J dropped 9; count of bases not matched to a gene: 13. Germline lookup yields CDR1 MDHEN and CDR2 SYDVKM. In DNA form, the CDR3 reads TGTGCCAGCAGTTTAAGGAGTGCCGGACTAGCGGGAGTCATTGAGCAGTTCTTC. Its protein product is CASSLRSAGLAGVIEQFF.

This sequence joins TRBV6-5 and TRBJ2-7, with a weak D call TRBD2 (5 bases). The CDR3 is 15 residues long. The V end lost 0 bases, the J end lost 2 bases, and 11 bases lay between the germline ends. Germline V CDR1 and CDR2: MNHEY, SVGAGI. For the CDR3, the DNA is TGTGCCAGCAGTTACTCTCCGGGATTCGCCTACGAGCAGTACTTC. This codes for CASSYSPGFAYEQYF.

V is TRBV18 and J is TRBJ2-5, with D unresolved. The germline V gene has CDR1 KGHSH and CDR2 LQKENI. This CDR3 contains 13 residues. V gave up 2 bases and J gave up 5 bases, with 9 bases separating them. The CDR3 nucleotides read TGTGCCAGCTCACCAACCCTCCGGGAGACCCAGTACTTC. Translating gives CASSPTLRETQYF. Variable domain in full (rest from reference TRBV18 and TRBJ2-5): NAGVMQNPRHLVRRRGQEARLRCSPMKGHSHVYWYRQLPEEGLKFMVYLQKENIIDESGMPKERFSAEFPKEGPSILRIQQVVRGDSAAYFCASSPTLRETQYFGPGTRLLVL.

The rearrangement links TRBV7-9 to TRBJ2-1; 9 bases map to TRBD2. Germline V CDR1 and CDR2: SEHNR, FQNEAQ (reference sequence). V shed 5 bases, J shed 5 bases, and the junction held 10 bases outside the gene matches. The CDR3 is 16 amino acids. The CDR3: CASSPGGTSRNNEQFF. The CDR3 DNA reads TGTGCCAGCAGCCCGGGTGGGACTAGCCGAAACAATGAGCAGTTCTTC.

V and J are TRBV7-3 and TRBJ2-5; TRBD2 might be the D (6 bases). Looked up from germline, CDR1 is SGHTA and CDR2 is FQGTGA. Deletions cut 0 bases from V and 0 bases from J, with 8 bases between. The CDR3 runs to 15 residues. The CDR3 coding sequence is TGTGCCAGCAGCTTAACGCCGGGGGACCAAGAGACCCAGTACTTC. Its protein product is CASSLTPGDQETQYF. The full variable domain, with the rest looked up from reference TRBV7-3 and TRBJ2-5, is GAGVSQTPSNKVTEKGKYVELRCDPISGHTALYWYRQSLGQGPEFLIYFQGTGAADDSGLPNDRFFAVRPEGSVSTLKIQRTERGDSAVYLCASSLTPGDQETQYFGPGTRLLVL.

The chain has TRBV7-2 and TRBJ2-2; D not certain. With 5 bases removed from V and 3 bases from J, the gap between germline ends came to 4 bases. This CDR3 is 12 amino acids long. Germline V gene sequence: CDR1 SGHTA, CDR2 FQGNSA. This CDR3 reads CASSRDTGELFF. The CDR3 DNA follows: TGTGCCAGCAGCCGGGACACCGGGGAGCTGTTTTTT.

V gene TRBV7-3 combines with J gene TRBJ2-3, with D possibly matching TRBD1 (6 bases). Germline CDR1 is SGHTA and CDR2 is FQGTGA. The V end lost 3 bases, the J end lost 3 bases, and 13 bases lay between the germline ends. CDR3 length: 15 residues. CDR3 region: CASSFFGRGTDTQYF. CDR3 nucleotides: TGTGCCAGCAGCTTTTTTGGCAGGGGAACAGATACGCAGTATTTT.

This chain uses TRBV5-1 with TRBJ2-3; 7 nucleotides match TRBD2. Germline CDR1 and CDR2: SGHRS and YFSETQ. This CDR3 region has 15 residues. V shed 1 base, J shed 0 bases, and the junction held 2 bases outside the gene matches. CDR3 loop: CASSLRLASTDTQYF. The CDR3 region has the DNA TGCGCCAGCAGCTTGCGACTAGCTAGCACAGATACGCAGTATTTT.

The sample holds one count of this clone. J is TRBJ2-5 and V is TRBV10-3, with TRBD1 matching 7 bases. The J call may not be correct, given that the DNA end is closer to TRBJ2-7. Germline CDR1 is ENHRY and CDR2 is SYGVKD. The CDR3 totals 14 residues. CDR3 protein: CAIRFGQDGYEQYF. CDR3 nucleotides: TGTGCCATCAGGTTCGGACAGGATGGGTACGAGCAGTACTTC.

The chain links TRBV7-9 to TRBJ1-3; the D is unclear. This CDR3 contains 16 residues. Germline-derived CDR1 and CDR2 are SEHNR and FQNEAQ (reference sequence). Trimming removed 1 base at V and 0 bases at J, with 10 bases between. As DNA, the CDR3 is TGTGCCAGCAGCTTAGTTGGGCCCTTCTCTGGAAACACCATATATTTT. It is translated as CASSLVGPFSGNTIYF.

This chain uses TRBV5-4 with TRBJ2-2, with 7 positions matching TRBD1. The CDR3 runs 14 residues. Germline V gives CDR1 SGHNT, CDR2 YYREEE (reference sequence). J gave up 4 bases and V 2 bases, and 2 bases lay outside the gene matches. CDR3 amino acids: CASSFDRATGELFF. As DNA, the CDR3 is TGTGCCAGCAGCTTTGACAGGGCCACCGGGGAGCTGTTTTTT.

The chain joins TRBV4-1 to TRBJ2-5; 14 nucleotides agree with TRBD2. The CDR3 runs to 18 residues. The germline V gene encodes CDR1 MGHRA and CDR2 YSYEKL. Germline trimming cut 0 bases from V and 2 bases from J; bases unmatched to any gene: 5. The CDR3 loop is CASSQDTGLAGGQETQYF. CDR3 coding DNA: TGCGCCAGCAGCCAAGATACTGGACTAGCGGGAGGTCAAGAGACCCAGTACTTC.

This clone was picked up a small number of times. The V and J genes are TRBV11-3 and TRBJ2-1; the D is unclear. With 2 bases removed from V and 2 bases from J, the gap between germline ends came to 13 bases. This CDR3 spans 16 amino acids. Per germline, CDR1 SGHNT and CDR2 YENEEA. CDR3 DNA sequence: TGTGCCAGCAGCTTATTACGGCAAGAGGCCTACAATGAGCAGTTCTTC. Translation: CASSLLRQEAYNEQFF.